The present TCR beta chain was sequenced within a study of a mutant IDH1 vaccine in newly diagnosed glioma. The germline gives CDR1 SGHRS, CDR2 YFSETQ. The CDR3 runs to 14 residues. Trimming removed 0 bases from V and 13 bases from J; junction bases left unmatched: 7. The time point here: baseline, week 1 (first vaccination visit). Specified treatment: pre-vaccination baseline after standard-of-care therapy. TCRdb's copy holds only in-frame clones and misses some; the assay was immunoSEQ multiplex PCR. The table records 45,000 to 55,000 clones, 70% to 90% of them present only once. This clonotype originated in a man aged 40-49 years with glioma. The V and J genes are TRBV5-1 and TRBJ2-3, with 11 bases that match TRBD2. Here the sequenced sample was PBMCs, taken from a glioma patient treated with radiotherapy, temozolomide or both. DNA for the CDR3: TGCGCCAGCAGCTTGGCGGTGACTAGCGGGGAAAAGTATTTT. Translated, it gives CASSLAVTSGEKYF.